This TCR beta chain was identified during a study of cytomegalovirus exposure and HLA in healthy donors. Turning to the study itself: Researchers found that just over 80% of fewer than 450 genotyped donors fell within the Caucasian-associated ancestry cluster.

Overall study results and limits: An Asian-associated ancestry cluster reportedly showed fewer N-insertions than the roughly 670-donor mean in a later analysis. An analysis done earlier found most TCR beta V segments productive about 90% or about 30% of the time. Researchers reportedly found TCR beta sequences accurately predicted most subjects' HLA-A and HLA-B alleles.

A note on this clone: Its antigen is as yet unknown.

It was with 60 Vbeta and 13 Jbeta primers that the PCR ran. Profiled with immunoSEQ multiplex PCR; TCRdb holds only in-frame clones, not every one. Here the sample spans some 110,000 clones, about four fifths being singletons. The sequence came from a man in his forties in good health and CMV-seronegative. Material: PBMCs.

The CDR3 reads CASSTGRSYEQYF. The DNA of the CDR3 is TGCGCCAGCAGCACGGGGAGGAGCTACGAGCAGTACTTC. This chain connects TRBV4-1 to TRBJ2-5; tentatively, D is TRBD2 (6 bases). The end of the DNA aligns better with TRBJ2-7, so the J call may be wrong. This CDR3 contains 13 residues. CDR1 and CDR2 (germline): MGHRA, YSYEKL.